The 29 T cell receptor beta chains reported below all come from one sample, sequenced in a study of cytomegalovirus exposure and HLA in healthy donors. Method: immunoSEQ multiplex PCR; TCRdb's copy keeps in-frame clones and lacks some. This sample has 150,000 to 200,000 clones, with approximately 84% found just once. The sequencing sample was made of PBMCs. Receptor source: a woman aged 18-29 years in good health and CMV-seropositive.

This chain joins TRBV18 and TRBJ2-7; the D is unclear. This CDR3 contains 14 residues. Germline V CDR1 and CDR2: KGHSH, LQKENI. V lost 6 bases and J 5 bases, leaving 17 bases between the germline ends. Here the CDR3 reads CASSSRVIGHEQYF. The CDR3 DNA reads TGTGCCAGCTCCTCTCGGGTCATAGGCCACGAGCAGTACTTC.

The chain recombines TRBV6-5 with TRBJ1-5; D call uncertain. The CDR3 has 15 residues. Germline V gene lookup returns CDR1 MNHEY and CDR2 SVGAGI. Trimming took 5 bases from V and 0 from J, leaving 11 bases between them. CDR3: CASSPGLNSNQPQHF. CDR3 sequence (DNA): TGTGCCAGCAGTCCCGGACTGAATAGCAATCAGCCCCAGCATTTT.

The chain has TRBV6-5 and TRBJ1-5, with 7 bases lining up with TRBD1. Germline V gene data show CDR1 as MNHEY and CDR2 as SVGAGI. V dropped 6 bases and J dropped 9; count of bases not matched to a gene: 11. This CDR3 is 14 amino acids long. The CDR3 is CASRRQGLLGPQHF. As DNA, the CDR3 is TGTGCCAGCAGACGACAGGGCCTCCTTGGGCCCCAGCATTTT.

This clone has just one count. The chain recombines TRBV9 with TRBJ2-6; D gene uncertain. The CDR3 spans 15 residues. V lost 1 base to trimming and J lost 4 bases, with 9 bases between them. Per the germline V gene, CDR1 is SGDLS and CDR2 is YYNGEE. The CDR3 DNA sequence: TGTGCCAGCAGCGTATTCCTGGGCGGGGCCAACGTCCTGACTTTC. Its protein is CASSVFLGGANVLTF.

This clone appeared once. The genes are TRBV6-1 and TRBJ2-6; D perhaps matches TRBD2 (6 bases). Trimming removed 4 bases from V and 1 base from J, with 20 bases in between. The CDR3 consists of 19 residues. Germline-derived CDR1 and CDR2 are MNHNS and SASEGT. The CDR3 DNA sequence: TGTGCCAGCAGTGCCTTAGTGGGGGGTTCTTTGTCTGGGGCCAACGTCCTGACTTTC. Protein sequence: CASSALVGGSLSGANVLTF.

The V call is TRBV19, the J call TRBJ1-6, with D uncertain. The CDR3 consists of 13 residues. Trimming took 5 bases from V and 10 from J, leaving 12 bases between them. CDR1 and CDR2 from the germline V gene are LNHDA and SQIVND (reference sequence). CDR3 nucleotides: TGTGCCAGTAGTCAAGGGAGCCACTCACCCCTCCACTTT. This encodes CASSQGSHSPLHF.

V usage is TRBV29-1 and J usage is TRBJ2-3, with D possibly TRBD1 on 6 matching bases. V lost 5 bases, J lost 1 base, and 13 bases lay in between. Germline CDR1 SQVTM, CDR2 ANQGSEA. This CDR3 contains 14 residues. The DNA for the CDR3 is TGCAGCGTTCGATTGGGGGCCGGCACAGATACGCAGTATTTT. It yields the protein CSVRLGAGTDTQYF.

This chain uses TRBV5-5 with TRBJ1-3; D is ambiguous. The V end lost 4 bases, the J end lost 4 bases, and 15 bases lay between the germline ends. Germline V lookup: CDR1 SGHKS, CDR2 YYEKEE (reference sequence). This CDR3 is built from 15 residues. The CDR3 protein is CASSHSISEGNTIYF. For the CDR3, the DNA is TGTGCCAGCAGCCACAGTATTTCAGAGGGAAACACCATATATTTT.

In its sample, this clone was seen a few times. The chain combines TRBV2 with TRBJ1-6; 8 nucleotides agree with TRBD1. Germline values: CDR1 SNHLY, CDR2 FYNNEI. V lost 8 bases, J lost 9 bases, and 12 bases stayed unmatched. CDR3 length: 15 residues. CDR3 DNA sequence: TGTGCCAGCCGATGGATGACGACAGGGGCTTCACCCCTCCACTTT. It encodes CASRWMTTGASPLHF.

This clone appeared a single time. This chain uses TRBV4-3 with TRBJ2-5; TRBD1 might be the D (5 bases). V was pared by 0 bases and J by 7 bases, with 9 bases between. The CDR3 totals 13 residues. CDR1 is LGHNA, CDR2 YSLEER, per germline. The CDR3 coding sequence is TGCGCCAGCAGCCAAGAGCGTGGGGCGACCCAGTACTTC. It translates to CASSQERGATQYF.

The CDR3 sequence: CASNLDRGRTGELFF. CDR3 nucleotides: TGTGCCAGCAACTTGGACAGGGGAAGGACCGGGGAGCTGTTTTTT. The rearrangement links TRBV2 to TRBJ2-2, with TRBD1 matching over 9 bases. Germline loops: CDR1 SNHLY, CDR2 FYNNEI. The CDR3 has 15 residues. The V segment lost 7 bases and the J segment 5 bases; nucleotides outside the gene matches: 8.

The chain employs TRBV14 and TRBJ2-6; TRBD1 matches at 10 bases. J gave up 1 base and V 1 base, and 10 bases lay outside the gene matches. This CDR3 is 20 amino acids long. Germline V lookup: CDR1 SGHDN, CDR2 FVKESK. CDR3 amino acids: CASSQGPGDRGGSGANVLTF. The CDR3 DNA follows: TGTGCCAGCAGCCAAGGACCCGGGGACAGGGGTGGTTCTGGGGCCAACGTCCTGACTTTC.

The rearrangement links TRBV2 to TRBJ1-1; D unresolved. The length of the CDR3 is 12 residues. Per the germline V gene, CDR1 is SNHLY and CDR2 is FYNNEI. V shed 8 bases and J shed 0 bases, with 7 bases lying between them. CDR3 DNA sequence: TGTGCCAGCTCCCTCCTGAACACTGAAGCTTTCTTT. Translation gives CASSLLNTEAFF.

The CDR3 loop is CASSRRQGKTEAFF. DNA of the CDR3: TGTGCCAGTAGCCGAAGACAGGGGAAAACTGAAGCTTTCTTT. The chain joins TRBV19 to TRBJ1-1, with 8 bases fitting TRBD1. CDR3 length equals 14 residues. Unmatched junction bases numbered 8, after V lost 6 bases and J lost 5 bases. CDR1 is LNHDA and CDR2 is SQIVND in the germline V gene (reference sequence). Full variable domain (rest looked up from reference TRBV19 and TRBJ1-1): DGGITQSPKYLFRKEGQNVTLSCEQNLNHDAMYWYRQDPGQGLRLIYYSQIVNDFQKGDIAEGYSVSREKKESFPLTVTSAQKNPTAFYLCASSRRQGKTEAFFGQGTRLTVV.

The V call is TRBV5-4, the J call TRBJ1-6, with 8 bases lining up with TRBD1. V gave up 2 bases and J gave up 7 bases; unmatched junction bases: 2. This CDR3 is built from 14 residues. Germline V lookup: CDR1 SGHNT, CDR2 YYREEE (reference sequence). In DNA form, the CDR3 reads TGTGCCAGCAGCTTCAGGGGGCGGAATTCACCCCTCCACTTT. Residues: CASSFRGRNSPLHF.

The rearrangement joins TRBV19 to TRBJ1-2; 9 bases line up with TRBD1. CDR1 and CDR2 from the germline V gene are LNHDA and SQIVND (reference sequence). The CDR3 runs to 13 residues. Germline trimming cut 7 bases from V and 4 bases from J; bases unmatched to any gene: 4. The CDR3 sequence is CASIPTGGYGYTF. CDR3 bases: TGTGCCAGTATTCCGACAGGGGGCTATGGCTACACCTTC.

This clone has a handful of counts. J is TRBJ1-2 and V is TRBV4-1; 8 nucleotides agree with TRBD1. Germline CDR1 and CDR2: MGHRA and YSYEKL. This CDR3 region has 15 residues. Germline trimming cut 3 bases from V and 4 bases from J; bases unmatched to any gene: 7. CDR3 loop: CASSQTGARGYGYTF. CDR3 in DNA: TGCGCCAGCAGCCAGACAGGGGCTCGCGGCTATGGCTACACCTTC.

The chain has TRBV4-1 and TRBJ2-1; tentative D call: TRBD2 (6 bases). Germline V gives CDR1 MGHRA, CDR2 YSYEKL. Between the trimmed V and J ends, which lost 4 bases and 0 bases, there was a span of 13 bases. CDR3 length equals 16 residues. CDR3 in DNA: TGCGCCAGCAGCCTACTCCTAGCGAGCTCCTACAATGAGCAGTTCTTC. This gives the protein CASSLLLASSYNEQFF.

The genes are TRBV9 and TRBJ2-3; D remains ambiguous. Trimming took 0 bases from V and 5 from J, leaving 10 bases between them. Per germline, CDR1 SGDLS and CDR2 YYNGEE. This CDR3 is 14 amino acids long. CDR3 region: CASSVGAAEDTQYF. The CDR3 DNA is TGTGCCAGCAGCGTAGGGGCAGCCGAAGATACGCAGTATTTT.

This clone was recorded a few times. This chain links TRBV7-9 with TRBJ2-1; 13 bases line up with TRBD2. CDR1 SEHNR and CDR2 FQNEAQ come from the germline V gene (reference sequence). There are 16 residues in the CDR3. With 4 bases clipped from V and 7 bases from J, the junction kept 7 bases outside the gene matches. Here the CDR3 reads CASSSGLAGTTNEQFF. CDR3 nucleotide sequence: TGTGCCAGCAGCTCGGGACTAGCGGGGACAACGAATGAGCAGTTCTTC.

This clone was observed a handful of times. This chain links TRBV28 with TRBJ1-2, with 7 nucleotides matching TRBD1. V shed 7 bases and J 5 bases; nucleotides not matched to a gene: 10. The CDR3 loop spans 14 amino acids. CDR1 MDHEN and CDR2 SYDVKM come from the germline V gene. CDR3 DNA: TGTGCCAGCAATAATAGGAGGGGGCCTTATGGCTACACCTTC. Translating gives CASNNRRGPYGYTF.

The chain joins TRBV7-9 to TRBJ1-1; 7 nucleotides agree with TRBD1. This CDR3 contains 14 residues. J was trimmed by 1 base and V by 4 bases; bases with no gene match: 3. The V gene's germline CDR1 is SEHNR and CDR2 FQNEAQ (reference sequence). The CDR3, as DNA: TGTGCCAGCAGCTCAACAGGGGCGAACACTGAAGCTTTCTTT. It yields the protein CASSSTGANTEAFF.

The chain recombines TRBV6-1 with TRBJ2-2, with TRBD1 matching 7 bases. V trimming: 6 bases; J trimming: 5 bases; junction bases outside the gene matches: 3. Germline CDR1 is MNHNS and CDR2 is SASEGT. The CDR3 runs 13 residues. The CDR3 here is CASRYRGTGELFF. DNA of the CDR3: TGTGCCAGCAGGTACAGGGGTACCGGGGAGCTGTTTTTT.

The chain uses TRBV13 and TRBJ2-3, with TRBD2 matching over 13 bases. The trim removed 0 bases at V and 2 bases at J, leaving 8 bases unmatched. Per germline, CDR1 PRHDT and CDR2 FYEKMQ (reference sequence). The CDR3 is 19 amino acids. CDR3 amino acids: CASSLGAGTSGAFTDTQYF. The CDR3, as DNA: TGTGCCAGCAGCTTAGGGGCCGGGACTAGCGGGGCATTCACAGATACGCAGTATTTT.

J is TRBJ2-2 and V is TRBV4-1; no clear D. The CDR3 is made up of 14 amino acids. Between the trimmed V and J ends, which lost 3 bases and 5 bases, there was a span of 10 bases. The V gene's germline CDR1 is MGHRA and CDR2 YSYEKL. This CDR3 reads CASSQVARTGELFF. CDR3 sequence (DNA): TGCGCCAGCAGCCAGGTGGCGAGGACCGGGGAGCTGTTTTTT.

The gene calls are TRBV7-9 and TRBJ2-1, with 8 positions matching TRBD1. The V segment lost 5 bases and the J segment 7 bases; nucleotides outside the gene matches: 4. The CDR3 length is 13 residues. CDR1 SEHNR and CDR2 FQNEAQ come from the germline V gene (reference sequence). The CDR3 DNA reads TGTGCCAGCAGCCTGGGGACAGGAAATGAGCAGTTCTTC. Its protein product is CASSLGTGNEQFF. Filled out from reference TRBV7-9 and TRBJ2-1, the complete variable domain reads DTGVSQNPRHKITKRGQNVTFRCDPISEHNRLYWYRQTLGQGPEFLTYFQNEAQLEKSRLLSDRFSAERPKGSFSTLEIQRTEQGDSAMYLCASSLGTGNEQFFGPGTRLTVL.

This sequence joins TRBV5-1 and TRBJ2-3; 11 bases line up with TRBD2. The CDR3 totals 14 residues. Per germline, CDR1 SGHRS and CDR2 YFSETQ. V lost 0 bases to trimming and J lost 11 bases; unmatched junction nucleotides: 5. This CDR3 is CASSLGTSGGLQYF. For the CDR3, the DNA is TGCGCCAGCAGCTTGGGTACTAGCGGGGGACTGCAGTATTTT.

The CDR3 nucleotides read TGTGCCATCAGTGAGTCAGTCAACAAGAACACTGAAGCTTTCTTT. Translated: CAISESVNKNTEAFF. The gene calls are TRBV10-3 and TRBJ1-1, with D unclear. Germline loops: CDR1 ENHRY, CDR2 SYGVKD. This CDR3 spans 15 amino acids. V lost 0 bases to trimming and J lost 1 base, with 9 bases between them.

The chain has TRBV6-4 and TRBJ1-5; 9 nucleotides align to TRBD1. This CDR3 spans 16 amino acids. Looked up from germline, CDR1 is MRHNA and CDR2 is SNTAGT. Germline trimming cut 5 bases from V and 4 bases from J; bases unmatched to any gene: 9. In DNA form, the CDR3 reads TGTGCCAGCAGTCATCTGACAGGGGGTATAAATCAGCCCCAGCATTTT. This sequence encodes CASSHLTGGINQPQHF.